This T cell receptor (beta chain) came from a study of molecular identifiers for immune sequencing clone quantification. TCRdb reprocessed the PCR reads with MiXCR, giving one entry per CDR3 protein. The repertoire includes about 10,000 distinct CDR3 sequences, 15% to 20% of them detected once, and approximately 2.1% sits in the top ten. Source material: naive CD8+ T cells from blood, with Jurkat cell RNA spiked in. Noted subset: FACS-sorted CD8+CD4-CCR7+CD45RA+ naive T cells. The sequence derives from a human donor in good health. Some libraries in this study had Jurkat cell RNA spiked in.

The CDR3 loop reads CASSLKGGHSTDTQYF. DNA for the CDR3: TGTGCCAGCAGTTTGAAAGGGGGGCACAGCACAGATACGCAGTATTTT. The chain couples TRBV27 to TRBJ2-3; D may be TRBD1 or TRBD2 (6 bases each). Germline CDR1 and CDR2: MNHEY and SMNVEV (reference sequence). The length of the CDR3 is 16 residues. Trimming stripped 3 bases from V and 0 bases from J, with 13 bases between.